This T cell receptor (beta chain) was sequenced for a study of T cell changes during pregnancy in multiple sclerosis. TCRdb keeps only in-frame clones here, not all; method: immunoSEQ multiplex PCR. The sample contains 100,000 or so clones, more than 85% of which appear only once. Trimming removed 1 base from V and 4 bases from J; junction bases left unmatched: 2. Germline V gene lookup returns CDR1 SGHVS and CDR2 FQNEAQ. The CDR3 has 14 amino acids. Sequenced here: peripheral blood, sampled after pregnancy. The chain is built from TRBV7-8 and TRBJ1-1, with TRBD1 matching over 8 bases. The clonotype comes from a female donor with multiple sclerosis, enrolled in a pregnancy study. Written as DNA, the CDR3 is TGTGCCAGCAGCTTAGGGACAGGGTCCACTGAAGCTTTCTTT. Protein: CASSLGTGSTEAFF.